This T cell receptor beta chain emerged from a study of blood T cell repertoires in COVID-19. Profiled with immunoSEQ multiplex PCR; TCRdb holds only in-frame clones, not every one. The sample shows about 250,000 clones, under 90% of them seen only once. Germline CDR1 is SGHRS and CDR2 is YFSETQ. The CDR3 is 14 amino acids. V gave up 4 bases and J gave up 4 bases; unmatched junction bases: 6. Participant ages covered roughly 18 to 90 years across some 25 US areas. This chain joins TRBV5-1 and TRBJ1-1; 8 bases match TRBD1. The receptor was isolated from a man aged 35 to 55 who had recovered from COVID-19. The source material was PBMCs or T cells enriched from blood (not recorded which). The CDR3 here is CASSKGTGGTEAFF. CDR3 nucleotide sequence: TGCGCCAGCAGCAAGGGAACAGGGGGCACTGAAGCTTTCTTT. Filled out from reference TRBV5-1 and TRBJ1-1, the complete variable domain reads KAGVTQTPRYLIKTRGQQVTLSCSPISGHRSVSWYQQTPGQGLQFLFEYFSETQRNKGNFPGRFSGRQFSNSRSEMNVSTLELGDSALYLCASSKGTGGTEAFFGQGTRLTVV.